What follows are 32 T cell receptor beta chains derived from one specimen sequenced in a study of cytomegalovirus exposure and HLA in healthy donors. The PCR had 60 Vbeta and 13 Jbeta primers. Data came from immunoSEQ multiplex PCR; TCRdb stores just in-frame clones and leaves some out. This sample carries around 130,000 clones, 77% of them seen once, and the ten largest clones take roughly 6%. The source material was PBMCs. Receptor source: a man aged 18 to 35 in good health and CMV-seropositive.

This clone has just one count. The chain combines TRBV27 with TRBJ1-1; possible D gene TRBD1, 5 bases. The V and J ends lost 6 bases and 8 bases respectively, with 16 bases between them. Looked up from germline, CDR1 is MNHEY and CDR2 is SMNVEV (reference sequence). The CDR3 length is 13 residues. The CDR3 protein is CASSLGVAFEAFF. Written as DNA, the CDR3 is TGTGCCAGCAGCCTAGGGGTCGCCTTCGAAGCTTTCTTT.

This clone was picked up a small number of times. The rearrangement joins TRBV18 to TRBJ1-3; 7 bases align to TRBD1. This CDR3 has 16 residues. Germline loops: CDR1 KGHSH, CDR2 LQKENI. V lost 5 bases to trimming and J lost 0 bases; unmatched junction nucleotides: 7. The CDR3 nucleotides read TGTGCCAGCTCAACGACGGGACAGAGCTCTGGAAACACCATATATTTT. Translation: CASSTTGQSSGNTIYF.

This clone was detected a few times. The rearrangement links TRBV28 to TRBJ2-7, with D possibly TRBD1 on 5 matching bases. Germline V lookup: CDR1 MDHEN, CDR2 SYDVKM. V lost 6 bases to trimming and J lost 5 bases, with 11 bases between them. The CDR3 length is 12 residues. CDR3 DNA sequence: TGTGCCAGCAGCCAAGACAGACACGAGCAGTACTTC. It is translated as CASSQDRHEQYF.

The chain couples TRBV10-2 to TRBJ1-5; D is undetermined. This CDR3 is built from 14 residues. The V gene lost 2 bases and the J gene lost 2 bases, with 7 bases spanning the gap. Germline CDR1 is WSHSY and CDR2 is SAAADI. DNA for the CDR3: TGCGCCAGCAGTGAGGGGCGGGGCAATCAGCCCCAGCATTTT. Its translation: CASSEGRGNQPQHF.

V usage is TRBV7-9 and J usage is TRBJ2-5; 8 nucleotides agree with TRBD2. The V and J ends lost 8 bases and 5 bases, in that order; junction bases with no gene match: 7. CDR1 and CDR2 (germline): SEHNR, FQNEAQ (reference sequence). CDR3 length: 13 residues. CDR3 sequence: CASEAAGDETQYF. The CDR3 DNA reads as TGTGCCAGCGAAGCAGCGGGAGACGAGACCCAGTACTTC.

A single count supports this clone. The gene calls are TRBV4-1 and TRBJ2-1, with TRBD2 matching 12 bases. The CDR3 extends over 14 amino acids. V was pared by 8 bases and J by 5 bases, with 4 bases of the junction left unmatched. CDR1 and CDR2 (germline): MGHRA, YSYEKL. The CDR3 DNA sequence: TGCGCCAGCCCTAGACTAGCGGGAGACAATGAGCAGTTCTTC. Amino acid sequence: CASPRLAGDNEQFF.

This chain uses TRBV6-6 with TRBJ2-7; TRBD2 might be the D (6 bases). The CDR3 is 14 amino acids. Germline V CDR1 and CDR2: MNHNY, SVGAGI (reference sequence). Trimming took off 3 bases at V and 3 bases at J, with 12 bases between the two ends. CDR3 coding DNA: TGTGCCAGCAGTTATCGGCGGGACCTCTACGAGCAGTACTTC. Amino acids: CASSYRRDLYEQYF.

The V call is TRBV12-5, the J call TRBJ1-2, with unresolved D. The V and J ends lost 5 bases and 0 bases respectively, with 13 bases between them. This CDR3 spans 15 amino acids. CDR1 and CDR2 from the germline V gene are LGHNT and FRNRAP. CDR3 sequence reads: CASGRREETNYGYTF. The CDR3 bases are TGTGCTAGTGGTCGTCGGGAGGAGACTAACTATGGCTACACCTTC.

Here the CDR3 reads CASKPSTGPNEKLFF. CDR3 nucleotide sequence: TGCGCCAGCAAACCCTCGACAGGGCCTAATGAAAAACTGTTTTTT. The genes are TRBV5-1 and TRBJ1-4, with 7 bases fitting TRBD1. CDR3 length equals 15 residues. The V and J ends lost 6 bases and 3 bases, in that order; junction bases with no gene match: 8. Germline values: CDR1 SGHRS, CDR2 YFSETQ.

The rearrangement links TRBV9 to TRBJ1-2, with D possibly matching TRBD1 (6 bases). The V end lost 0 bases, the J end lost 6 bases, and 15 bases lay between the germline ends. Germline values: CDR1 SGDLS, CDR2 YYNGEE. This CDR3 comprises 15 residues. The chain's CDR3 is CASSVENREGDGYTF. The CDR3 coding sequence is TGTGCCAGCAGCGTAGAAAACAGGGAAGGGGATGGCTACACCTTC.

The V gene is TRBV11-3, the J gene TRBJ2-1, with D unresolved. Trimming pared 5 bases from V and 5 bases from J, leaving 7 bases between. The CDR3 length is 12 residues. The germline gives CDR1 SGHNT, CDR2 YENEEA. For the CDR3, the DNA is TGTGCCAGCAGCGCCCAGGACAATGAGCAGTTCTTC. Protein sequence: CASSAQDNEQFF.

This clone was detected only once. The chain couples TRBV11-1 to TRBJ2-5, with TRBD2 matching over 8 bases. Germline V gene data show CDR1 as SGHAT and CDR2 as FQDESV (reference sequence). J lost 2 bases, V lost 2 bases, and 1 base had no gene match. This CDR3 contains 14 residues. The CDR3 DNA reads TGTGCCAGCAGCTTAATAGCGGGGCAAGAGACCCAGTACTTC. Translation gives CASSLIAGQETQYF.

The chain employs TRBV6-1 and TRBJ2-7; TRBD2 aligns across 7 bases. This CDR3 contains 14 residues. Germline assignment: CDR1 MNHNS and CDR2 SASEGT. CDR3 nucleotides: TGTGCGGCGGGGGTTGGGCAGTACTCCTACGAGCAGTACTTC. Its protein is CAAGVGQYSYEQYF.

The V gene is TRBV5-5, the J gene TRBJ1-1; 7 nucleotides match TRBD1. Germline V gene sequence: CDR1 SGHKS, CDR2 YYEKEE (reference sequence). With V trimmed by 3 bases and J by 5 bases, 10 bases remained unmatched. This CDR3 is 15 amino acids long. The CDR3 DNA reads as TGTGCCAGCAGCTACTTGACAGGGTCGAGGACTGAAGCTTTCTTT. This encodes CASSYLTGSRTEAFF.

The chain joins TRBV30 to TRBJ2-2, with 7 positions matching TRBD1. CDR3 length equals 15 residues. Germline V gives CDR1 GTSNPN, CDR2 SVGIG (reference sequence). J lost 5 bases, V lost 0 bases, and 6 bases had no gene match. The CDR3 bases are TGTGCCTGGAGTGTAGTGACAGGGAGAACCGGGGAGCTGTTTTTT. Translated: CAWSVVTGRTGELFF.

This clone was found a few times. The V call is TRBV11-3, the J call TRBJ2-7; TRBD1 matches 7 bases. The CDR3 has 15 amino acids. CDR1 is SGHNT, CDR2 YENEEA, per germline. J was trimmed by 2 bases and V by 5 bases; bases with no gene match: 9. This chain's CDR3 is CASSPRDSLPYEQYF. Here the CDR3 DNA reads TGTGCCAGCAGCCCCCGGGACAGTCTGCCCTACGAGCAGTACTTC.

The V gene is TRBV18, the J gene TRBJ1-2; possibly TRBD1 for D (5 bases). The CDR3 runs to 13 residues. V was cut by 6 bases and J by 2 bases, with 10 bases left in between. Germline lookup yields CDR1 KGHSH and CDR2 LQKENI. This chain's CDR3 is CASSSDSNYGYTF. CDR3 DNA: TGTGCCAGCTCTTCTGACAGCAACTATGGCTACACCTTC.

The chain is built from TRBV19 and TRBJ2-7; 9 bases match TRBD1. V lost 4 bases and J lost 3; bases outside the gene matches: 7. This CDR3 is 15 amino acids long. From germline, CDR1 is LNHDA and CDR2 SQIVND (reference sequence). CDR3 region: CASSNRGQGHYEQYF. CDR3 DNA sequence: TGTGCCAGTAGTAACCGGGGACAGGGACACTACGAGCAGTACTTC. Full variable domain (remainder filled in from reference TRBV19 and TRBJ2-7): DGGITQSPKYLFRKEGQNVTLSCEQNLNHDAMYWYRQDPGQGLRLIYYSQIVNDFQKGDIAEGYSVSREKKESFPLTVTSAQKNPTAFYLCASSNRGQGHYEQYFGPGTRLTVT.

The V call is TRBV19, the J call TRBJ1-3; 10 nucleotides line up with TRBD1. This CDR3 is 21 amino acids long. CDR1 and CDR2 (germline): LNHDA, SQIVND (reference sequence). Trimming cost V 5 bases and J 1 base; bases outside gene matches: 20. CDR3 protein: CASSPGQGNAFPRGSGNTIYF. The CDR3, as DNA: TGTGCCAGTAGTCCGGGACAGGGGAATGCGTTTCCCAGGGGATCTGGAAACACCATATATTTT.

Points on this clone: The CDR3 carries no conserved terminal phenylalanine or tryptophan, so it likely arises from a read error. CDR3 DNA: TGTGCCAGCAGAGGGGACAGGGCCTATGGCTACACCCTC. It is translated as CASRGDRAYGYTL. This chain uses TRBV28 with TRBJ1-2; TRBD1 matches 9 bases. The trim removed 6 bases at V and 4 bases at J, leaving 3 bases unmatched. CDR3 size: 13 residues. Germline V gene lookup returns CDR1 MDHEN and CDR2 SYDVKM.

In this sample, this clone turned up a few times. This chain uses TRBV7-9 with TRBJ1-4; TRBD1 agrees at 8 bases. The CDR3 runs 15 residues. The V gene end was trimmed by 2 bases and the J gene end by 8 bases; junction bases not matched to a gene: 7. Germline V CDR1 and CDR2: SEHNR, FQNEAQ (reference sequence). CDR3 in amino acids: CASSLSFDRGEKLFF. CDR3 in DNA: TGTGCCAGCAGCTTATCCTTTGACAGGGGAGAAAAACTGTTTTTT. The full variable domain, its missing parts supplied by reference TRBV7-9 and TRBJ1-4, is DTGVSQNPRHKITKRGQNVTFRCDPISEHNRLYWYRQTLGQGPEFLTYFQNEAQLEKSRLLSDRFSAERPKGSFSTLEIQRTEQGDSAMYLCASSLSFDRGEKLFFGSGTQLSVL.

CDR3 bases: TGCGCCAGCAGCCAAGGACAGACCTCAGGTGAAAAACTGTTTTTT. It is translated as CASSQGQTSGEKLFF. The J gene is TRBJ1-4, the V gene TRBV5-1; D is perhaps TRBD1 (6 bases). The length of the CDR3 is 15 residues. Trimming took off 4 bases at V and 7 bases at J, with 17 bases between the two ends. Germline V gene lookup returns CDR1 SGHRS and CDR2 YFSETQ.

This clone has just one count. The gene calls are TRBV11-2 and TRBJ1-4, with a possible D match to TRBD1 (5 bases). CDR1 is SGHAT and CDR2 is FQNNGV in the germline V gene. This CDR3 is 17 amino acids long. V lost 1 base and J lost 7, with 19 bases in between. CDR3 sequence (DNA): TGTGCCAGCAGCTTAGGTCCTGGAGGGGTATTTGGTGAAAAACTGTTTTTT. Translated: CASSLGPGGVFGEKLFF. Variable domain in full (rest from reference TRBV11-2 and TRBJ1-4): EAGVAQSPRYKIIEKRQSVAFWCNPISGHATLYWYQQILGQGPKLLIQFQNNGVVDDSQLPKDRFSAERLKGVDSTLKIQPAKLEDSAVYLCASSLGPGGVFGEKLFFGSGTQLSVL.

The V and J genes are TRBV13 and TRBJ1-2; D gene ambiguous. Germline CDR1 is PRHDT and CDR2 is FYEKMQ (reference sequence). The germline V and J ends were trimmed by 4 bases and 5 bases, with 17 bases remaining between them. This CDR3 is 15 amino acids long. The chain's CDR3 is CASSSSGILRYGYTF. The CDR3 nucleotides are TGTGCCAGCAGCTCGAGCGGAATTTTAAGATATGGCTACACCTTC.

This chain uses TRBV5-1 with TRBJ1-4; possibly TRBD1 for D (5 bases). Germline V gives CDR1 SGHRS, CDR2 YFSETQ. V dropped 3 bases and J dropped 7 bases, with 13 bases sitting between them. The CDR3 length is 14 residues. The CDR3 reads CASSSGIRGEKLFF. The DNA of the CDR3 is TGCGCCAGCAGCTCTGGGATTAGGGGTGAAAAACTGTTTTTT.

The chain combines TRBV29-1 with TRBJ1-5, with D possibly matching TRBD1 (6 bases). CDR1 SQVTM and CDR2 ANQGSEA come from the germline V gene. The germline V and J ends were trimmed by 5 bases and 4 bases, with 15 bases remaining between them. The CDR3 loop spans 14 amino acids. In nucleotides, the CDR3 is TGCAGCGTTTCCCAACAGGGCGGTAATCAGCCCCAGCATTTT. Protein sequence: CSVSQQGGNQPQHF.

This chain connects TRBV7-9 to TRBJ2-5; D possibly corresponds to TRBD1 (5 bases). Matching the DNA end better, TRBJ2-7 makes the J call doubtful. Germline CDR1 reads SEHNR; CDR2 reads FQNEAQ (reference sequence). The CDR3 contains 16 residues. The DNA of the CDR3 is TGTGCCAGCAGGAAGGGCGGACACCCGAGCTCCTACGAGCAGTACTTC. It encodes CASRKGGHPSSYEQYF.

Only a few counts were recorded for this clone. The J gene is TRBJ1-4, the V gene TRBV15; D is perhaps TRBD1 (6 bases). CDR1 and CDR2 (germline): LNHNV, YYDKDF (reference sequence). The CDR3 totals 18 residues. Deletions cut 5 bases from V and 2 bases from J, with 21 bases between. In DNA form, the CDR3 reads TGTGCCACCAGCGGATGGACCTTCGTTAGGGGGACTAATGAAAAACTGTTTTTT. This gives the protein CATSGWTFVRGTNEKLFF.

This clone appeared once. This chain links TRBV13 with TRBJ1-5, with D perhaps TRBD1 (6 bases). Deletions cut 0 bases from V and 6 bases from J, with 12 bases between. The CDR3 totals 15 residues. Per germline, CDR1 PRHDT and CDR2 FYEKMQ (reference sequence). The CDR3 region is CASSLGQGGSQPQHF. The CDR3 DNA sequence: TGTGCCAGCAGCTTAGGACAGGGTGGAAGTCAGCCCCAGCATTTT.

With regard to this clone: The sample has other DNA sequences that encode this CDR3 too. J is TRBJ2-7 and V is TRBV6-5, with 7 bases identical to TRBD1. The J segment lost 4 bases and the V segment lost 5 bases, leaving 5 bases of the junction unmatched. Germline lookup yields CDR1 MNHEY and CDR2 SVGAGI. This CDR3 contains 13 residues. This CDR3 is CASSGDRAYEQYF. The CDR3 DNA follows: TGTGCCAGCAGTGGTGACAGGGCATACGAGCAGTACTTC.

The chain joins TRBV10-2 to TRBJ1-1; tentatively, D is TRBD1 (6 bases). Trimming removed 0 bases from V and 11 bases from J, with 22 bases in between. Per the germline V gene, CDR1 is WSHSY and CDR2 is SAAADI. The CDR3 has 16 amino acids. The CDR3 sequence: CASSESVETGQQGAFF. In DNA form, the CDR3 reads TGCGCCAGCAGTGAGTCGGTGGAAACCGGACAGCAAGGGGCTTTCTTT.

V usage is TRBV29-1 and J usage is TRBJ1-5; D possibly corresponds to TRBD1 (6 bases). Germline assignment: CDR1 SQVTM and CDR2 ANQGSEA. V lost 4 bases and J 5 bases, leaving 12 bases between the germline ends. CDR3 length: 13 amino acids. The chain's CDR3 is CSVGGLGDQPQHF. The DNA for the CDR3 is TGCAGCGTTGGGGGGCTAGGCGATCAGCCCCAGCATTTT. Based on the CDR3 plus reference TRBV29-1 and TRBJ1-5, the full variable domain is SAVISQKPSRDICQRGTSLTIQCQVDSQVTMMFWYRQQPGQSLTLIATANQGSEATYESGFVIDKFPISRPNLTFSTLTVSNMSPEDSSIYLCSVGGLGDQPQHFGDGTRLSIL.